The T cell receptor (beta chain) under discussion was sequenced for a study of blood T cell repertoires in COVID-19. Study summary: Samples representing acute and convalescent COVID-19 were sourced from the United States, Italy and Spain.

Germline lookup yields CDR1 SGHRS and CDR2 YFSETQ. The V and J ends lost 3 bases and 5 bases, in that order; junction bases with no gene match: 8. The CDR3 has 16 residues. Authors' analysis steps: Quantification of nucleated cells was approximated via reference gene primer amplification. Using immunoSEQ multiplex PCR, the repertoire was profiled, and TCRdb retains in-frame clones only, with some absent. The D gene and trimming were derived from the DNA, and the V and J assignments and clone size from that table. The sample includes hundreds of thousands of clones, roughly 87% of them seen just once. Adults between about 18 and 95 years of age took part from 24 US areas. Cohort placement rested on clinical history that participants reported themselves.

The chain combines TRBV5-1 with TRBJ2-2; 9 nucleotides align to TRBD1. The TCR was taken from a woman aged 40 to 50 with acute COVID-19. Sequenced material: PBMCs or T cells enriched from blood (not recorded which). CDR3: CASSWVRDRETGELFF. CDR3 nucleotide sequence: TGCGCCAGCAGCTGGGTCCGGGACAGGGAGACCGGGGAGCTGTTTTTT.